Sequencing of this T cell receptor (beta chain) was carried out in a study of T cells after posttransplantation cyclophosphamide. The repertoire was sequenced with immunoSEQ multiplex PCR; TCRdb's copy has only in-frame clones and lacks some. The sample includes more than 15,000 clones, 84% of them seen just once. Methotrexate plus calcineurin inhibitor accompanied controls' myeloablative marrow transplants; sampling was 1 year later. Per the germline V gene, CDR1 is MDHEN and CDR2 is SYDVKM. The CDR3 loop spans 15 amino acids. The J gene is TRBJ2-5, the V gene TRBV28; a weak D match, TRBD1 (6 bases). The last part of the DNA fits TRBJ2-7 better; the J call may be wrong. The source of this sequence is a male patient aged 18 to 35 who received an allogeneic stem cell transplant from a related donor, was CMV-positive, and had no GVHD. Some T cells may possibly be graft donor cells. The sample consisted of PBMCs, taken 371 days after allogeneic stem cell transplant with calcineurin inhibitor and methotrexate. CDR3 in DNA: TGTGCCAGCAGTTTCCCCTACAGGGACGGGTACGAGCAGTACTTC. Amino acids: CASSFPYRDGYEQYF.